Below are 19 T cell receptor beta chains sequenced from a single sample in a study of shared clonotypes between healthy human individuals. Method: immunoSEQ multiplex PCR; TCRdb's copy keeps in-frame clones and lacks some. The sample comprises roughly 2 million clones, more than 90% of which are singletons, and 0.1% to 0.15% rests with the top ten. Sequencing was done on a sample of naive CD4+ T cells sorted from blood. This sample's subset: CD45RA+ positively selected. The source is a young man in good health.

On this clone: A junction end diverges from the germline sequence, so it may reflect a read error. The chain employs TRBV5-1 and TRBJ2-5; 12 nucleotides line up with TRBD2. The CDR3 runs 13 residues. Germline values: CDR1 SGHRS, CDR2 YFSETQ. CDR3 sequence (DNA): TGCGCCAGCAGCACCGGACTAGCGGGGCTCAAGAACTTC. This sequence encodes CASSTGLAGLKNF. Supplemented by reference TRBV5-1 and TRBJ2-5, the full variable domain reads KAGVTQTPRYLIKTRGQQVTLSCSPISGHRSVSWYQQTPGQGLQFLFEYFSETQRNKGNFPGRFSGRQFSNSRSEMNVSTLELGDSALYLCASSTGLAGLKNFGPGTRLLVL.

The J gene is TRBJ2-2, the V gene TRBV5-1; 10 bases match TRBD1. This CDR3 comprises 17 residues. The ends lost 0 bases at V and 3 bases at J; junction bases unmatched: 5. Germline V gene sequence: CDR1 SGHRS, CDR2 YFSETQ. CDR3: CASSLAPGQGYTGELFF. The CDR3 region has the DNA TGCGCCAGCAGCTTGGCCCCGGGACAGGGGTACACCGGGGAGCTGTTTTTT.

This chain connects TRBV30 to TRBJ2-3; TRBD1 agrees at 8 bases. The V segment lost 4 bases and the J segment 5 bases; nucleotides outside the gene matches: 14. Germline V gives CDR1 GTSNPN, CDR2 SVGIG (reference sequence). This CDR3 comprises 16 residues. The CDR3 coding sequence is TGTGCCTGGATGAGTAAAGTCAGGGGGCTGGGAGATACGCAGTATTTT. Translation: CAWMSKVRGLGDTQYF.

The gene calls are TRBV10-3 and TRBJ2-1; D unresolved. The V end lost 7 bases, the J end lost 0 bases, and 16 bases lay between the germline ends. Germline V lookup: CDR1 ENHRY, CDR2 SYGVKD. CDR3 length: 16 residues. The CDR3 nucleotides are TGTGCCATCATGACCCCGGGCAGGAGCTCCTACAATGAGCAGTTCTTC. It codes for CAIMTPGRSSYNEQFF.

The rearrangement uses TRBV2 and TRBJ1-1, with 9 nucleotides matching TRBD1. In germline, CDR1 is SNHLY, CDR2 FYNNEI. The length of the CDR3 is 15 residues. V was clipped by 5 bases and J by 0 bases; unmatched bases: 4. Here the CDR3 reads CASSSGQGLNTEAFF. In DNA form, the CDR3 reads TGTGCCAGCAGTAGCGGACAGGGGTTGAACACTGAAGCTTTCTTT.

This chain connects TRBV27 to TRBJ2-7; D is possibly TRBD1 (5 bases). Germline V gene sequence: CDR1 MNHEY, CDR2 SMNVEV (reference sequence). The CDR3 is made up of 15 amino acids. Deletions cut 0 bases from V and 0 bases from J, with 9 bases between. DNA for the CDR3: TGTGCCAGCAGTTTATCGTTCCAGGGCTCCTACGAGCAGTACTTC. Translating gives CASSLSFQGSYEQYF.

This chain uses TRBV19 with TRBJ1-3; D ambiguous. V was clipped by 4 bases and J by 0 bases, with 13 bases between them. The CDR3 extends over 16 amino acids. Germline V gene sequence: CDR1 LNHDA, CDR2 SQIVND (reference sequence). The CDR3 spells CASSTTLDNSGNTIYF. Here the CDR3 DNA reads TGTGCCAGTAGTACCACCCTCGATAACTCTGGAAACACCATATATTTT.

This clone was recorded only once. Other nucleotide sequences in the sample specify the same CDR3. The rearrangement uses TRBV5-1 and TRBJ2-5, with TRBD2 identical over 12 bases. Trimming removed 4 bases from V and 1 base from J; junction bases left unmatched: 2. Germline V gene sequence: CDR1 SGHRS, CDR2 YFSETQ. The CDR3 has 15 amino acids. CDR3 loop: CASSRTSGAQETQYF. As DNA, the CDR3 is TGCGCCAGCAGCCGGACTAGCGGGGCCCAAGAGACCCAGTACTTC.

As to this clone: Other nucleotide sequences from this sample produce the same CDR3. The chain joins TRBV30 to TRBJ1-2; unclear D gene. Germline V CDR1 and CDR2: GTSNPN, SVGIG (reference sequence). V dropped 2 bases and J dropped 8 bases, with 9 bases sitting between them. CDR3 length: 11 amino acids. The DNA for the CDR3 is TGTGCCTGGAGTCGGGGTGGGGGCTACACCTTC. Translating it yields CAWSRGGGYTF.

The V call is TRBV6-5, the J call TRBJ1-5; D is unresolved. CDR1 MNHEY and CDR2 SVGAGI come from the germline V gene. The CDR3 totals 16 residues. The V end lost 2 bases, the J end lost 0 bases, and 11 bases lay between the germline ends. CDR3 nucleotides: TGTGCCAGCAGTTACACCGGCATCCATAGCAATCAGCCCCAGCATTTT. It is translated as CASSYTGIHSNQPQHF.

The V call is TRBV7-2, the J call TRBJ1-6, with unresolved D. Germline values: CDR1 SGHTA, CDR2 FQGNSA. The CDR3 extends over 14 amino acids. The ends were cut back, 5 bases at V and 6 bases at J, with 11 bases in the middle. In DNA form, the CDR3 reads TGTGCCAGCAGCCTACAAGGGTTTAATTCACCCCTCCACTTT. It specifies CASSLQGFNSPLHF.

In regard to this clone: The identical CDR3 is also encoded by other nucleotide sequences in the sample. V and J are TRBV2 and TRBJ2-5; D is uncertain. CDR1 SNHLY and CDR2 FYNNEI come from the germline V gene. The CDR3 is 11 residues long. Trimming took 6 bases from V and 5 from J, leaving 7 bases between them. The CDR3 reads CASSLTETQYF. DNA for the CDR3: TGTGCCAGCAGCCTCACGGAGACCCAGTACTTC.

The V and J genes are TRBV19 and TRBJ2-3; D is possibly TRBD1 or TRBD2 (6 bases each). V dropped 7 bases and J dropped 0 bases, with 11 bases sitting between them. The CDR3 is made up of 14 amino acids. In germline, CDR1 is LNHDA, CDR2 SQIVND (reference sequence). CDR3 amino acids: CASKGGNSTDTQYF. CDR3 coding DNA: TGTGCCAGTAAAGGGGGGAATAGCACAGATACGCAGTATTTT.

The chain employs TRBV28 and TRBJ2-7, with a tentative D call TRBD1 (6 bases). Germline lookup yields CDR1 MDHEN and CDR2 SYDVKM. The CDR3 spans 16 residues. Trimming shortened V by 4 bases and J by 2 bases, and 18 bases separated the two germline ends. CDR3 sequence (DNA): TGTGCCAGCAGTTCCACAGGGACATTTCTTCCCTACGAGCAGTACTTC. It specifies CASSSTGTFLPYEQYF.

The V call is TRBV7-8, the J call TRBJ1-1; no firm D call. This CDR3 has 16 amino acids. Germline assignment: CDR1 SGHVS and CDR2 FQNEAQ. V lost 1 base, J lost 6 bases, and 18 bases lay in between. CDR3 sequence: CASSLGGSAIWSEAFF. The DNA for the CDR3 is TGTGCCAGCAGCTTAGGAGGCTCGGCCATTTGGTCTGAAGCTTTCTTT.

The CDR3 DNA is TGTGCCAGCAGCGTAGCGGTAGTTTCAGATACGCAGTATTTT. This gives the protein CASSVAVVSDTQYF. This chain joins TRBV9 and TRBJ2-3; D gene uncertain. V lost 0 bases and J lost 4, with 9 bases in between. The CDR3 is 14 residues long. Germline assignment: CDR1 SGDLS and CDR2 YYNGEE.

CDR3 nucleotides: TGTGCCAGCTCATCCGTCGCGCCTGGGGCCAACGTCCTGACTTTC. Its translation is CASSSVAPGANVLTF. The chain has TRBV18 and TRBJ2-6; the D is unclear. The CDR3 sequence is 15 residues long. Germline lookup yields CDR1 KGHSH and CDR2 LQKENI. The V and J ends lost 5 bases and 2 bases respectively, with 10 bases between them.

This chain links TRBV6-1 with TRBJ2-7; possibly TRBD2 for D (5 bases). Germline V CDR1 and CDR2: MNHNS, SASEGT. This CDR3 has 11 residues. The V end lost 6 bases, the J end lost 6 bases, and 9 bases lay between the germline ends. Written as DNA, the CDR3 is TGTGCCAGCAGATACCGGGGCGAGCAGTACTTC. This sequence encodes CASRYRGEQYF.

The V and J genes are TRBV4-1 and TRBJ2-7, with 8 positions matching TRBD2. The CDR3 is 17 amino acids. The V segment lost 3 bases and the J segment 6 bases; nucleotides outside the gene matches: 16. Germline V CDR1 and CDR2: MGHRA, YSYEKL. This chain's CDR3 is CASSQDPPGTRSAEQYF. DNA for the CDR3: TGCGCCAGCAGCCAGGACCCGCCCGGGACTAGGTCCGCCGAGCAGTACTTC.